This T cell receptor beta chain was retrieved from a study of blood T cell repertoires in COVID-19. Authors' analysis steps: How many nucleated cells were present was estimated from reference gene primer amplification. This table comes from immunoSEQ multiplex PCR, and its TCRdb copy is limited to in-frame clones, with some not included. D and trimming come from the DNA, and the V and J calls and clone size come from that table. The sample includes 40,000 to 50,000 clones, 86% seen only once; the top ten take around 5%. V lost 7 bases, J lost 5 bases, and 11 bases lay in between. This CDR3 has 13 amino acids. Germline loops: CDR1 SNHLY, CDR2 FYNNEI.

This clonotype was sampled from a man aged 35 to 55 with active COVID-19. V is TRBV2 and J is TRBJ1-4; a possible D gene is TRBD1 (6 bases). Sequencing was done on a sample of peripheral blood. This chain's CDR3 is CASKMQGNEKLFF. The CDR3 DNA sequence: TGTGCCAGCAAAATGCAGGGGAATGAAAAACTGTTTTTT.